These 29 T cell receptor beta chains originate from one sample sequenced in a study of T cells in Graves' hyperthyroidism and ophthalmopathy. Amplification targeted TCR beta CDR3 regions from RNA transcripts. When the TCR CDR3 underwent first-round RT-PCR, the HTBI primer set was used. Using its own MiXCR run on the multiplex PCR reads, TCRdb lists one record per CDR3 protein. The sample includes 540,000 or so distinct CDR3 sequences, around 16% of them seen just once. Sequenced: blood. The receptor set was obtained from a woman aged 25 to 39 with Graves' hyperthyroidism.

The table lists this clonotype with many counts. V and J are TRBV7-3 and TRBJ2-1; a weak D match, TRBD1 (5 bases). This CDR3 is 16 amino acids long. V gave up 2 bases and J gave up 5 bases, with 16 bases separating them. The germline gives CDR1 SGHTA, CDR2 FQGTGA. The CDR3 DNA reads TGTGCCAGCAGCTTATCTCCTAGGGGTGGCGACAATGAGCAGTTCTTC. This translates into CASSLSPRGGDNEQFF. Based on the CDR3 plus reference TRBV7-3 and TRBJ2-1, the full variable domain is GAGVSQTPSNKVTEKGKYVELRCDPISGHTALYWYRQSLGQGPEFLIYFQGTGAADDSGLPNDRFFAVRPEGSVSTLKIQRTERGDSAVYLCASSLSPRGGDNEQFFGPGTRLTVL.

This clonotype was observed many times. The chain couples TRBV20-1 to TRBJ1-5; 10 bases match TRBD1. V trimming: 6 bases; J trimming: 6 bases; junction bases outside the gene matches: 8. The CDR3 is made up of 14 amino acids. Germline CDR1 DFQATT, CDR2 SNEGSKA (reference sequence). The CDR3 sequence is CSAAGTGDSQPQHF. CDR3 coding DNA: TGCAGTGCCGCGGGGACAGGGGATAGTCAGCCCCAGCATTTT.

The sample holds many counts of this clonotype. The V call is TRBV24-1, the J call TRBJ2-1, with 14 nucleotides matching TRBD2. Trimming took 3 bases from V and 7 from J; bases not matched to a gene: 4. Per germline, CDR1 KGHDR and CDR2 SFDVKD. The CDR3 length is 16 residues. In nucleotides, the CDR3 is TGTGCCACCAGTGATCCCGGGACTAGCGGGAGTAATGAGCAGTTCTTC. Translating it yields CATSDPGTSGSNEQFF.

V is TRBV19 and J is TRBJ2-1; 10 nucleotides align to TRBD2. The CDR3 consists of 16 residues. The germline gives CDR1 LNHDA, CDR2 SQIVND (reference sequence). V trimming: 0 bases; J trimming: 7 bases; junction bases outside the gene matches: 6. The CDR3 DNA reads TGTGCCAGTAGTATAGAGGCTAGCGGGAGCATGAATGAGCAGTTCTTC. It codes for CASSIEASGSMNEQFF.

This clonotype was seen a few times. This chain links TRBV7-6 with TRBJ1-1, with TRBD1 as a possible D gene (5 bases). Deletions cut 5 bases from V and 3 bases from J, with 19 bases between. The CDR3 is made up of 16 amino acids. Germline V CDR1 and CDR2: SGHVS, FNYEAQ. CDR3 amino acids: CASSLSPPGGDTEAFF. The CDR3 nucleotides read TGTGCCAGCAGCCTCTCCCCACCCGGAGGGGACACTGAAGCTTTCTTT.

At least ten counts were recorded for this clonotype. The rearrangement links TRBV5-1 to TRBJ2-7; TRBD2 is a possible D gene (7 bases). Trimming pared 1 base from V and 5 bases from J, leaving 16 bases between. The germline CDR1 and CDR2 sequences are SGHRS and YFSETQ. The length of the CDR3 is 15 residues. The CDR3 is CASSLRGGAQDEQYF. CDR3 coding DNA: TGCGCCAGCAGCTTGAGGGGGGGGGCGCAGGACGAGCAGTACTTC. The full variable domain, rest sourced from reference TRBV5-1 and TRBJ2-7, is KAGVTQTPRYLIKTRGQQVTLSCSPISGHRSVSWYQQTPGQGLQFLFEYFSETQRNKGNFPGRFSGRQFSNSRSEMNVSTLELGDSALYLCASSLRGGAQDEQYFGPGTRLTVT.

This clonotype has more than one count but fewer than ten. The chain has TRBV6-2 or TRBV6-3 and TRBJ2-4, with D tentatively TRBD1 or TRBD2 (5 bases each). The V end lost 11 bases, the J end lost 4 bases, and 12 bases lay between the germline ends. This CDR3 has 12 residues. Germline CDR1 MNHEY, CDR2 SVGEGT. The CDR3 DNA follows: TGTGCCTCCCGGGGCGAAAAAAACATTCAGTACTTC. Its protein is CASRGEKNIQYF.

This rearrangement joins TRBV19 to TRBJ2-1, with 13 positions matching TRBD2. The CDR3 extends over 15 amino acids. The trim removed 5 bases at V and 10 bases at J, leaving 8 bases unmatched. Per germline, CDR1 LNHDA and CDR2 SQIVND (reference sequence). CDR3 DNA: TGTGCCAGTAGTGGAGGACTAGCGGGAGAGTACGAGCAGTTCTTC. Its protein is CASSGGLAGEYEQFF.

The chain couples TRBV20-1 to TRBJ2-1; 10 positions agree with TRBD2. CDR1 is DFQATT and CDR2 is SNEGSKA in the germline V gene (reference sequence). The CDR3 spans 14 residues. V shed 6 bases, J shed 4 bases, and the junction held 6 bases outside the gene matches. CDR3 DNA: TGCAGTGCAACGGGACTAGCGACTTACAATGAGCAGTTCTTC. Translation: CSATGLATYNEQFF.

This clonotype was seen ten or more times. This sequence joins TRBV7-6 and TRBJ2-3, with 11 positions matching TRBD2. CDR1 is SGHVS, CDR2 FNYEAQ, per germline. The CDR3 loop spans 19 amino acids. With 4 bases clipped from V and 0 bases from J, the junction kept 12 bases outside the gene matches. This chain's CDR3 is CASSSTVTSGSLSTDTQYF. The CDR3 coding sequence is TGTGCCAGCAGCTCCACCGTAACTAGCGGGAGCCTGAGCACAGATACGCAGTATTTT.

This clonotype has a count of ten or more. V is TRBV27 and J is TRBJ2-7; 10 positions match TRBD1. There are 17 residues in the CDR3. The germline CDR1 and CDR2 sequences are MNHEY and SMNVEV (reference sequence). V dropped 7 bases and J dropped 4; count of bases not matched to a gene: 16. The CDR3 coding sequence is TGTGCCAGCACCCTAAGGCCGGGACAGGGGTGGGAGTACGAGCAGTACTTC. Translating gives CASTLRPGQGWEYEQYF.

This clonotype has ten or more counts. The chain couples TRBV6-1 to TRBJ2-7; D may correspond to TRBD1 or TRBD2 (5 bases each). Trimming took 0 bases from V and 3 from J, leaving 12 bases between them. CDR3 size: 15 residues. Germline CDR1 is MNHNS and CDR2 is SASEGT. The CDR3 region is CASSEATRDGYEQYF. In DNA, the CDR3 is TGTGCCAGCAGTGAAGCAACTCGGGACGGCTACGAGCAGTACTTC.

This clonotype has ten or more counts. The rearrangement joins TRBV28 to TRBJ2-7; D may be TRBD1 (7 bases). Germline CDR1 reads MDHEN; CDR2 reads SYDVKM. With 6 bases removed from V and 3 bases from J, the gap between germline ends came to 12 bases. The CDR3 is 13 amino acids. The CDR3 is CASSAGQNYEQYF. As DNA, the CDR3 is TGTGCCAGCAGCGCGGGACAGAACTACGAGCAGTACTTC.

This clonotype was detected ten times or more. The V and J genes are TRBV7-9 and TRBJ2-1; D call uncertain. Looked up from germline, CDR1 is SEHNR and CDR2 is FQNEAQ (reference sequence). This CDR3 comprises 15 residues. V was shortened by 1 base and J by 5 bases, with 12 bases between the two germline ends. The CDR3 coding sequence is TGTGCCAGCAGCTTAGGGCACCTCACCGACAATGAGCAGTTCTTC. Its translation is CASSLGHLTDNEQFF.

With regard to this clonotype: A much larger clone lies one base from this, so it may be a read error. The chain uses TRBV7-9 and TRBJ2-1, with D tentatively TRBD1 or TRBD2 (7 bases each). Per the germline V gene, CDR1 is SEHNR and CDR2 is FQNEAQ (reference sequence). The CDR3 loop spans 17 amino acids. The CDR3 sequence is CASSLAGEGAPNNGQFF. The CDR3 coding sequence is TGTGCCAGCAGCTTAGCGGGGGAGGGGGCGCCGAACAATGGGCAGTTCTTC.

This clonotype was detected many times. The chain has TRBV20-1 and TRBJ2-4; D is possibly TRBD1 or TRBD2 (5 bases each). This CDR3 has 15 residues. In germline, CDR1 is DFQATT, CDR2 SNEGSKA (reference sequence). V shed 8 bases and J shed 0 bases, with 17 bases lying between them. The CDR3 sequence: CSTGRGAAAKNIQYF. CDR3 coding DNA: TGCAGTACCGGAAGAGGGGCGGCAGCCAAAAACATTCAGTACTTC.

This clonotype showed up many times. Here the CDR3 reads CSARLQGASYNEQFF. The CDR3 DNA sequence: TGCAGTGCTAGACTTCAGGGAGCTTCCTACAATGAGCAGTTCTTC. The chain carries TRBV20-1 and TRBJ2-1; tentatively, D is TRBD1 or TRBD2 (5 bases each). V was clipped by 2 bases and J by 1 base, with 12 bases between them. The CDR3 consists of 15 residues. The V gene's germline CDR1 is DFQATT and CDR2 SNEGSKA (reference sequence).

The gene calls are TRBV28 and TRBJ2-2; D not certain. The CDR3 covers 16 residues. Per germline, CDR1 MDHEN and CDR2 SYDVKM. With 4 bases removed from V and 0 bases from J, the gap between germline ends came to 12 bases. CDR3 in amino acids: CASSSVQYANTGELFF. The CDR3 DNA sequence: TGTGCCAGCAGTTCGGTTCAATACGCGAACACCGGGGAGCTGTTTTTT.

This clonotype was counted at least ten times. The chain employs TRBV18 and TRBJ1-1, with D maybe TRBD1 (5 bases). Per the germline V gene, CDR1 is KGHSH and CDR2 is LQKENI. The CDR3 covers 14 residues. Between the trimmed V and J ends, which lost 5 bases and 1 base, there was a span of 11 bases. This chain's CDR3 is CASSTTGRNTEAFF. Written as DNA, the CDR3 is TGTGCCAGCTCAACCACAGGTCGGAACACTGAAGCTTTCTTT.

There are many counts of this clonotype. J is TRBJ2-7 and V is TRBV2, with D perhaps matching TRBD2 (5 bases). The CDR3 loop spans 13 amino acids. The germline CDR1 and CDR2 sequences are SNHLY and FYNNEI. Trimming pared 1 base from V and 3 bases from J, leaving 7 bases between. CDR3 DNA: TGTGCCAGCAGTGAAGGGGAGAACTACGAGCAGTACTTC. Translation gives CASSEGENYEQYF.

This clonotype was counted ten times or more. The chain has TRBV18 and TRBJ2-7; 9 bases align to TRBD1. CDR3 length: 16 residues. Looked up from germline, CDR1 is KGHSH and CDR2 is LQKENI. The ends lost 1 base at V and 4 bases at J; junction bases unmatched: 8. DNA for the CDR3: TGTGCCAGCTCACCACAACCCAACAGGGGGCTATACGAGCAGTACTTC. Protein sequence: CASSPQPNRGLYEQYF. The variable domain in full, completed from reference TRBV18 and TRBJ2-7, reads NAGVMQNPRHLVRRRGQEARLRCSPMKGHSHVYWYRQLPEEGLKFMVYLQKENIIDESGMPKERFSAEFPKEGPSILRIQQVVRGDSAAYFCASSPQPNRGLYEQYFGPGTRLTVT.

This clonotype was counted at least ten times. This chain joins TRBV5-6 and TRBJ2-1; TRBD1 matches 7 bases. The CDR3 is 15 amino acids. The V gene end was trimmed by 1 base and the J gene end by 5 bases; junction bases not matched to a gene: 6. Germline V gene lookup returns CDR1 SGHDT and CDR2 YYEEEE. CDR3 loop: CASSLYRGYNNEQFF. The CDR3 coding sequence is TGTGCCAGCAGCTTGTACAGGGGCTACAACAATGAGCAGTTCTTC.

Comment on this clonotype: A clone one base away is much larger, so this may be a read error. CDR3 sequence (DNA): TGTGCCAACAGCCCCGGCCGGAACCGGGGGGGGAGAGGATACGAGCAGTACTTC. Translated: CANSPGRNRGGRGYEQYF. The V call is TRBV11-3, the J call TRBJ2-7; TRBD2 agrees at 8 bases. This CDR3 contains 18 residues. CDR1 SGHNT and CDR2 YENEEA come from the germline V gene. Based on the CDR3 plus reference TRBV11-3 and TRBJ2-7, the full variable domain is EAGVVQSPRYKIIEKKQPVAFWCNPISGHNTLYWYLQNLGQGPELLIRYENEEAVDDSQLPKDRFSAERLKGVDSTLKIQPAELGDSAVYLCANSPGRNRGGRGYEQYFGPGTRLTVT.

The table lists this clonotype with many counts. The chain joins TRBV12-3 or TRBV12-4 to TRBJ2-1; 14 bases match TRBD2. There are 18 residues in the CDR3. J gave up 6 bases and V 5 bases, and 12 bases lay outside the gene matches. CDR3 DNA sequence: TGTGCCAGCAGTCCCGGGACTAGCGGGAGTATGATCGCCAATGAGCAGTTCTTC. Its translation: CASSPGTSGSMIANEQFF.

The table lists this clonotype with many counts. This chain links TRBV30 with TRBJ2-7; D not resolved. Trimming shortened V by 1 base and J by 8 bases, and 9 bases separated the two germline ends. Per the germline V gene, CDR1 is GTSNPN and CDR2 is SVGIG (reference sequence). The CDR3 length is 11 residues. The CDR3 here is CAWSDVTKQYF. The CDR3 region has the DNA TGTGCCTGGAGTGACGTAACCAAGCAGTACTTC.

This clonotype came up many times. V usage is TRBV10-3 and J usage is TRBJ1-5; D unclear. CDR3 size: 14 residues. Germline-derived CDR1 and CDR2 are ENHRY and SYGVKD. Trimming shortened V by 3 bases and J by 5 bases, and 11 bases separated the two germline ends. The CDR3 DNA is TGTGCCATCAGTGATGGACTTGGGCATCAGCCCCAGCATTTT. It yields the protein CAISDGLGHQPQHF.

The rearrangement links TRBV3-1 to TRBJ2-2; 13 nucleotides align to TRBD2. The germline V gene encodes CDR1 LGHDT and CDR2 YNNKEL (reference sequence). There are 19 residues in the CDR3. V was clipped by 0 bases and J by 9 bases; unmatched bases: 13. CDR3 DNA: TGTGCCAGCAGCCAAGAATGGACTAGCGGGAGTAGGCCCAGCCGGGAGCTGTTTTTT. Its translation is CASSQEWTSGSRPSRELFF. Using reference TRBV3-1 and TRBJ2-2 for the parts outside the CDR3, the full variable domain is DTAVSQTPKYLVTQMGNDKSIKCEQNLGHDTMYWYKQDSKKFLKIMFSYNNKELIINETVPNRFSPKSPDKAHLNLHINSLELGDSAVYFCASSQEWTSGSRPSRELFFGEGSRLTVL.

Worth noting for this clonotype: This clone may be a read error of a much larger clone one base away. The J gene is TRBJ2-5, the V gene TRBV12-3 or TRBV12-4; D possibly corresponds to TRBD1 (8 bases). TRBJ2-1 explains the end of the DNA better; the J call may be wrong. CDR3 length equals 16 residues. CDR3 DNA: TGTGCCAGCCGAAAAAGCGGGACAGGAGTAGTGGGAATCCAGTTCTTC. Encoded protein: CASRKSGTGVVGIQFF.

CDR3 DNA sequence: TGTGCCAGCAGTGACTTGTATCCGATGGAAAGCACAGATACGCAGTATTTT. Its protein product is CASSDLYPMESTDTQYF. J is TRBJ2-3 and V is TRBV6-2 or TRBV6-3; D gene uncertain. Trimming pared 5 bases from V and 0 bases from J, leaving 18 bases between. CDR3 size: 17 residues. Germline CDR1 is MNHEY and CDR2 is SVGEGT.